This record looks at one T cell receptor (beta chain) sequence and its context. Antigen unknown. The data are from a study of CD8+CD57+ T cells in acquired aplastic anemia. Study-level points and caveats: Controls did not differ significantly from patients in CD8+ Simpson's diversity.

TCR beta VDJ and CDR3 profiles were obtained from a genomic DNA template. MiXCR, run by TCRdb on the reads, gives a single entry per CDR3 protein. The sample shows under 200,000 distinct CDR3 sequences, just under 50% of them seen only once. Individuals selected for sequencing had exhibited CD8+CD57+ cell expansion on flow cytometry. The CDR3 contains 13 residues. V was shortened by 0 bases and J by 3 bases, with 7 bases between the two germline ends. Germline V gene sequence: CDR1 SGDLS, CDR2 YYNGEE. The receptor's source is a human donor with aplastic anemia. The V and J genes are TRBV9 and TRBJ2-7, with a possible D match to TRBD1 (6 bases). Sequencing was performed on sorted CD4+, CD8+, or CD8+CD57+ T cells (not recorded which) from PBMCs. The CDR3 sequence: CASSVGQDYEQYF. DNA of the CDR3: TGTGCCAGCAGCGTAGGACAGGACTACGAGCAGTACTTC.